The subject of this entry is one T cell receptor (beta chain). The sample comes from a study of shared clonotypes between healthy human individuals. Libraries were prepared by immunoSEQ multiplex PCR; TCRdb keeps only in-frame clonotypes and omits some of them. The repertoire holds approximately 620,000 clones, with more than 95% as singletons. A CD45RA+ naive subset and a CD45RA-negative memory subset were split from CD4+ cells. This sequence originates from a woman aged 25 to 45 in good health. Source material: naive CD4+ T cells sorted from blood. The subset denotes: CD45RA+ positively selected.

CDR3 nucleotide sequence: TGCGCCAGCAGCTTGGATGCGGGGCAGCCCCAGCATTTT. This sequence encodes CASSLDAGQPQHF. This chain joins TRBV5-1 and TRBJ1-5; D remains unclear. CDR1 is SGHRS, CDR2 YFSETQ, per germline. This CDR3 has 13 residues. V lost 0 bases to trimming and J lost 7 bases, with 8 bases between them.